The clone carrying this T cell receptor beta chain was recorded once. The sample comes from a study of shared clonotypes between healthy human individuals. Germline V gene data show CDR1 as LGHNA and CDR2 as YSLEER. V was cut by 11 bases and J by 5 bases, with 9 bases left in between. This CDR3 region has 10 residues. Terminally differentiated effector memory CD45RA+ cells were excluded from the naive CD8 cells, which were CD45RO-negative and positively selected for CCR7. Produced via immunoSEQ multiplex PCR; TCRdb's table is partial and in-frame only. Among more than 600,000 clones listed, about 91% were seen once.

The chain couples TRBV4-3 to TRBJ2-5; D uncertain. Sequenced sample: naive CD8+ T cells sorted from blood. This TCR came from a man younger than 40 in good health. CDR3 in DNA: TGCGCCGCCGGTTGGGAGACCCAGTACTTC. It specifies CAAGWETQYF.